This T cell receptor (beta chain) was recorded in a study of vaccination and CD4 T cells after COVID-19. Study-level background: Samples after vaccination came a median approximately 66 days past dose two, ranging 14 to 241. Overlapping SARS-CoV-2, HCoV-NL63, HCoV-OC43 and HCoV-229E spike peptides stimulated the cells.

For this clonotype: Its antigen is undetermined.

Whole-study findings and limits: Among reactive clones from convalescent patients, a median roughly 90% appeared only post-vaccination.

Treatment of the sample: roughly 10-day PBMC culture with coronavirus spike peptide pools or control peptides (ViraFEST assay). Expansion of antigen-specific T cells with peptide pools by ViraFEST preceded sequencing of TCRs. Per the germline V gene, CDR1 is SGHTA and CDR2 is FQGNSA. Trimming cost V 3 bases and J 2 bases, with 9 bases left between them. CDR3 size: 14 residues. Once obtained from cultured CD4+ T cells, the DNA was sequenced using the Oncomine TCR Beta short-read assay. TCRdb fed the PCR reads into MiXCR, producing one record per CDR3 protein. The sample includes approximately 15,000 distinct CDR3 sequences, around two fifths of them seen just once.

The sample here was CD4+ T cells from blood, cultured in vitro, taken after SARS-CoV-2 vaccination. The chain couples TRBV7-2 to TRBJ2-3; D not resolved. This TCR came from a human donor who had recovered from COVID-19. The CDR3 protein is CASSFSPATDTQYF. The CDR3 nucleotides read TGTGCCAGCAGCTTTAGCCCTGCCACAGATACGCAGTATTTT.